This T cell receptor beta chain was identified during a study of T cells in Graves' hyperthyroidism and ophthalmopathy (dated by TCRdb to about 2019). As for the study more broadly: Peripheral blood samples were taken at the time of initial diagnosis, prior to any treatment. To identify distinguishing TCR V-J signatures, a discovery cohort of 100 patients was used, comprising 40 to 45 with Graves' ophthalmopathy and 55 to 65 with stable Graves' hyperthyroidism. An independent validation cohort of about 20 hyperthyroidism patients and about 15 patients who later progressed to ophthalmopathy tested prospective prediction of ophthalmopathy. The roughly 91 discovery patients were randomly divided into training and test sets at a 7:3 ratio. The study also compared thyroid tissue and blood T-cell repertoires from roughly 6 Graves' hyperthyroidism patients. Following sampling, methimazole starting at 30 mg daily was given to hyperthyroidism patients, and high-dose intravenous methylprednisolone was given to ophthalmopathy patients. According to the paper, TCR Vbeta CDR3 sequencing was carried out on 120 to 150 peripheral blood samples, which came from 40 to 45 ophthalmopathy, approximately 78 hyperthyroidism and about 17 progressor patients. Overall study outcomes, separate from this receptor: A model built on a 13 V-J signature distinguished ophthalmopathy from stable hyperthyroidism, reaching roughly 88% sensitivity and around 81% specificity in cross-validation and 80%/75% in testing. Sample size was not statistically predetermined, and investigators were not blinded to group allocation. Most expanded thyroid clonotypes (frequency above 0.001) were also detected in blood, a finding suggesting that blood repertoires may reflect thyroid immune responses. In validation, the model predicted progression to ophthalmopathy a median of approximately 6.3 months before onset, with roughly 68% sensitivity and almost 75% specificity.

This clonotype was seen at least ten times. No antigen is known for it. Qualities for individual bases were not recorded, and no much larger clone is one base off. From the cysteine through the phenylalanine, the CDR3 covers 13 amino acids. Left in the record is the CDR3 DNA by itself, 39 bases read in frame from the first base. Via the germline V gene, CDR1 is KGHSH and CDR2 LQKENI. The junction shows trimming of 3 bases on V and 3 bases on J, plus 9 bases between the germline ends. In the ophthalmopathy patients, disease was moderately to severely active, with a Clinical Activity Score of 3 or more, a NOSPECS grade of 4 or more, and a duration of less than 3 months. Any patient with an uncontrolled infection, another autoimmune disease, pregnancy or lactation was excluded. Diagnoses relied on clinical symptoms, serum thyroxine and TRAb, thyroid ultrasound and orbital computed tomography. Ficoll-Paque density gradient centrifugation was used to isolate PBMCs from 10 ml of fresh peripheral blood. Total RNA was extracted using Trizol reagent, and RNA quality was assessed on an Agilent 2100 Bioanalyzer.

The TCR beta CDR3 regions were amplified from the RNA transcripts. A first-round RT-PCR of the TCR CDR3 used the HTBI primer set with the Qiagen OneStep RT-PCR kit. Libraries were constructed in a second round of multiplex PCR, after which size selection and purification were performed. Libraries were sequenced paired-end with 100 bp reads on an Illumina HiSeq2000. In the original analysis: Raw data were processed with SOAPnuke, discarding reads with adapters, uncalled bases, mean Phred below 15, or no exact constant-primer or identifier match. COPE v1.2.5 was used to merge high-quality paired reads, and clonotypes were defined as unique nucleotide sequences. Clonotypes were aligned to IMGT TRBV, TRBD and TRBJ reference segments using MiTCR v1.1. Analysis was restricted to V-J combinations with a frequency above 0.0001, which covered roughly 99% of repertoires. The TCS score was defined as the ratio of F50 (clonal expansion) to E x V (chaos), calculated using BLOSUM62-based TCRdist between CDR3 peptides within each V-J. Welch's t-statistics and random forest reduced around 550 V-J features to 10 to 15, which were used in a naive Bayes classifier (R e1071). TCRdb reprocessing: public reads trimmed at Q25 with fastp, clones called with MiXCR, in-frame beta chains kept. All rows with the same CDR3 protein become a single entry with the most common DNA and genes. The V and J calls here are based on TCRdb, not the publication. This sample comprises about 600,000 distinct CDR3 sequences, 16% of them detected only once. Approximately 3.5% of the sample lies in the top ten.

The sequenced material came from blood. The receptor was isolated from a woman aged 40 to 49 with Graves' ophthalmopathy. Recombination connected TRBV18 to TRBJ2-7; possibly the D gene is TRBD2, per 6 matching bases. At the DNA level, the sequence is TGTGCCAGCTCACCGGGACTCCACTACGAGCAGTACTTC. Translated, it reads CASSPGLHYEQYF.